The rows below give T cell receptor beta chains drawn from one sample of a study of shared clonotypes between healthy human individuals. The protocol was immunoSEQ multiplex PCR, while the TCRdb copy is restricted to in-frame clones and leaves out a portion. This table has about 2.4 million clones, roughly nine tenths appearing once. The sample consisted of naive CD4+ T cells sorted from blood. The receptors come from a man between 18 and 29 years old in good health. The CDR3 runs from the conserved cysteine through the conserved F or W. D genes are given only for firm matches. Size tells how often a clone was seen (once, few, many) or the class of an expanded clone, and some rows leave it out.

v_gene	abundance	d_gene	j_gene	CDR3aa	CDR3nt
TRBV7-9	once	NA	TRBJ2-7	CASSRWRVFPYEQYF	TGTGCCAGCAGCCGTTGGAGGGTGTTTCCTTACGAGCAGTACTTC
TRBV6-6	NA	TRBD1	TRBJ1-4	CASSPDRAGKLFF	TGTGCCAGCAGTCCAGACAGGGCCGGAAAACTGTTTTTT
TRBV30	once	NA	TRBJ2-3	CAWALLTGLTDTQYF	TGTGCCTGGGCACTCTTGACCGGGCTGACAGATACGCAGTATTTT
TRBV10-1	NA	NA	TRBJ1-6	CASNDVNNSPLHF	TGCGCCAGCAACGACGTTAATAATTCACCCCTCCACTTT
TRBV10-3	NA	NA	TRBJ2-7	CAISESRGSYEQYF	TGTGCCATCAGTGAGTCCCGCGGCTCCTACGAGCAGTACTTC
TRBV11-2	NA	NA	TRBJ2-2	CASSLETRGELFF	TGTGCCAGCAGCTTAGAGACGCGAGGGGAGCTGTTTTTT
TRBV19	NA	NA	TRBJ2-7	CASSNGTLLFYEQYF	TGTGCCAGTAGTAACGGGACCCTGCTATTCTACGAGCAGTACTTC
TRBV18	NA	NA	TRBJ2-7	CASSGDTSYEQYF	TGTGCCAGCTCGGGGGACACCTCCTACGAGCAGTACTTC
TRBV5-6	NA	TRBD1	TRBJ2-3	CASSWDRGTDTQYF	TGTGCCAGCAGCTGGGACAGGGGGACAGATACGCAGTATTTT
TRBV2	NA	NA	TRBJ1-4	CASSGYMTTNEKLFF	TGTGCCAGCAGTGGATACATGACAACTAATGAAAAACTGTTTTTT
TRBV30	NA	NA	TRBJ1-1	CAWSRGGTNTEAFF	TGTGCCTGGTCCCGAGGGGGAACGAACACTGAAGCTTTCTTT
TRBV14	NA	TRBD1	TRBJ1-6	CASSRTGGDYNSPLHF	TGTGCCAGCAGCCGGACAGGGGGGGACTATAATTCACCCCTCCACTTT
TRBV6-6	NA	NA	TRBJ1-2	CASSYSGAPYGYTF	TGTGCCAGCAGTTACTCTGGGGCACCCTATGGCTACACCTTC
TRBV5-1	once	NA	TRBJ2-3	CASSPTGQLTDTQYF	TGCGCCAGCAGCCCTACGGGACAACTCACAGATACGCAGTATTTT
TRBV2	once	NA	TRBJ1-2	CASSGGTYGYTF	TGTGCCAGCAGTGGCGGGACCTATGGCTACACCTTC
TRBV9	NA	NA	TRBJ1-3	CASSVDRSDSGNTIYF	TGTGCCAGCAGCGTAGATAGGTCAGACTCTGGAAACACCATATATTTT
TRBV5-1	NA	TRBD2	TRBJ2-1	CASSLVAGEQFF	TGCGCCAGCAGCTTGGTAGCGGGGGAGCAGTTCTTC
TRBV25-1	NA	TRBD1	TRBJ1-1	CASSDPRGLVTEAFF	TGTGCCAGCAGTGACCCCAGGGGGCTAGTCACTGAAGCTTTCTTT
TRBV4-1	NA	NA	TRBJ2-2	CASSQATGELFF	TGCGCCAGCAGCCAAGCCACCGGGGAGCTGTTTTTT
TRBV27	NA	NA	TRBJ2-7	CASSLPSYEQYF	TGTGCCAGCAGTTTACCCTCTTACGAGCAGTACTTC
TRBV20-1	few	NA	TRBJ1-1	CSARVHPEAFF	TGCAGTGCTAGAGTTCACCCTGAAGCTTTCTTT
TRBV10-3	NA	NA	TRBJ2-6	CAISRGRTSSGANVLTF	TGTGCCATCAGTCGTGGGCGCACCAGCTCTGGGGCCAACGTCCTGACTTTC
TRBV30	NA	TRBD2	TRBJ2-1	CAWKTSGVNEQFF	TGTGCCTGGAAGACTAGCGGGGTCAATGAGCAGTTCTTC
TRBV30	once	NA	TRBJ2-5	CAWSEERTQYF	TGTGCCTGGAGTGAAGAGAGAACCCAGTACTTC
TRBV18	few	NA	TRBJ2-5	CASSRGETQYF	TGTGCCAGCTCACGGGGAGAGACCCAGTACTTC
TRBV11-3	once	TRBD1	TRBJ1-4	CASSPHRGYEKLFF	TGTGCCAGCAGCCCGCACAGGGGGTACGAAAAACTGTTTTTT
TRBV14	NA	NA	TRBJ2-1	CASSQESQSSYNEQFF	TGTGCCAGCAGCCAAGAAAGCCAGAGCTCCTACAATGAGCAGTTCTTC
TRBV2	NA	TRBD1	TRBJ1-2	CASSDKGTGMGGYTF	TGTGCCAGCAGTGACAAAGGGACAGGGATGGGAGGCTACACCTTC
TRBV30	NA	NA	TRBJ2-7	CAFQRNSYEQYF	TGTGCCTTTCAAAGGAACTCCTACGAGCAGTACTTC
TRBV5-6	once	NA	TRBJ2-5	CASSLAWPLQETQYF	TGTGCCAGCAGCTTGGCCTGGCCCCTCCAAGAGACCCAGTACTTC
TRBV9	NA	TRBD2	TRBJ2-5	CASSVGGGRAETQYF	TGTGCCAGCAGCGTCGGCGGGGGGCGGGCGGAGACCCAGTACTTC
TRBV19	NA	NA	TRBJ1-4	CASSIGRLRSVGKLFF	TGTGCCAGTAGTATCGGGAGGCTCCGATCGGTTGGAAAACTGTTTTTT
TRBV19	NA	TRBD2	TRBJ2-1	CASSIRTSGYNEQFF	TGTGCCAGTAGTATAAGGACTAGCGGCTACAATGAGCAGTTCTTC
TRBV5-1	NA	TRBD1	TRBJ2-6	CASSLGSGGWNSGANVLTF	TGCGCCAGCAGCTTGGGGTCAGGGGGCTGGAACTCTGGGGCCAACGTCCTGACTTTC
TRBV25-1	NA	NA	TRBJ1-1	CASSEWGARAEAFF	TGTGCCAGCAGTGAATGGGGGGCGCGGGCTGAAGCTTTCTTT
TRBV18	NA	NA	TRBJ1-2	CASSPGQVESYGYTF	TGTGCCAGCTCACCAGGTCAGGTGGAGAGCTATGGCTACACCTTC
TRBV6-1	NA	TRBD2	TRBJ2-7	CASSEYGGGPYEQYF	TGTGCCAGCAGTGAATACGGGGGAGGGCCCTACGAGCAGTACTTC
TRBV19	NA	TRBD1	TRBJ2-7	CASSKSTGGSYEQYF	TGTGCCAGTAGTAAATCGACAGGGGGGAGCTACGAGCAGTACTTC
TRBV5-4	NA	TRBD1	TRBJ2-5	CASSSQGAGETQYF	TGTGCCAGCAGTTCACAGGGGGCAGGTGAGACCCAGTACTTC
TRBV6-5	NA	TRBD1	TRBJ2-3	CASSQPGQGKDTQYF	TGTGCCAGCAGTCAGCCGGGACAGGGCAAAGATACGCAGTATTTT
TRBV19	NA	NA	TRBJ2-3	CATLNEADTQYF	TGTGCCACTCTGAATGAAGCAGATACGCAGTATTTT
TRBV10-1	few	TRBD2	TRBJ2-7	CASSEGIAGTYEQYF	TGCGCCAGCAGTGAGGGGATAGCGGGAACATACGAGCAGTACTTC
TRBV7-9	once	NA	TRBJ2-7	CASSSKGGRFLVEQYF	TGTGCCAGCAGCTCAAAGGGGGGACGGTTCTTGGTCGAGCAGTACTTC
TRBV18	few	NA	TRBJ2-7	CASSPLESYEQYF	TGTGCCAGCTCACCACTGGAGTCCTACGAGCAGTACTTC
TRBV27	NA	NA	TRBJ2-1	CASSFRRSYNEQFF	TGTGCCAGCAGTTTCCGGCGGTCGTACAATGAGCAGTTCTTC
TRBV15	NA	NA	TRBJ1-1	CATSWMNTEAFF	TGTGCCACCAGCTGGATGAACACTGAAGCTTTCTTT
TRBV7-6	NA	TRBD2	TRBJ2-5	CASSTTSGRGVGETQYF	TGTGCCAGCAGCACGACTAGCGGGAGGGGAGTGGGGGAGACCCAGTACTTC
TRBV9	NA	NA	TRBJ1-6	CASSVGVSSSYNSPLHF	TGTGCCAGCAGCGTAGGAGTTTCGAGCTCCTATAATTCACCCCTCCACTTT
TRBV5-1	NA	NA	TRBJ2-6	CASSLGGAGANVLTF	TGCGCCAGCAGCTTGGGGGGAGCTGGGGCCAACGTCCTGACTTTC
TRBV11-2	NA	NA	TRBJ2-5	CASSWVGLETQYF	TGTGCCAGCAGCTGGGTGGGGTTAGAGACCCAGTACTTC
TRBV11-2	NA	NA	TRBJ2-6	CATTGANVLTF	TGTGCCACCACTGGGGCCAACGTCCTGACTTTC
TRBV30	NA	NA	TRBJ1-3	CAWSRQGEGGNTIYF	TGTGCCTGGAGTCGGCAGGGAGAAGGAGGAAACACCATATATTTT
TRBV7-2	NA	NA	TRBJ2-7	CASSLAQTTYEQYF	TGTGCCAGCAGCTTAGCGCAGACTACCTACGAGCAGTACTTC
TRBV12-5	NA	NA	TRBJ2-5	CASGLAPGRQETQYF	TGTGCTAGTGGTTTGGCCCCGGGACGACAGGAGACCCAGTACTTC
TRBV5-1	NA	TRBD2	TRBJ2-5	CASSTATSGRETQYF	TGCGCCAGCAGCACGGCTACTAGCGGGAGAGAGACCCAGTACTTC